This T cell receptor (beta chain) was observed in a study of T-cell memory formation after mild COVID-19 (dated by TCRdb to the early 2020s). Study-wide context: TCR sequence clusters from the two donors were largely donor specific. In two donors, T-cell clones that expanded and contracted after mild COVID-19 were followed by sequencing TCRalpha and TCRbeta repertoires longitudinally. Two young, previously healthy adult volunteers made up the cohort, one male and one female.

Paper-wide results and their limitations: SARS-CoV-2 specificity was not confirmed for the second-wave clones peaking on day 37. Only a couple of mild cases were covered by the study, and larger cohorts that include severe cases with pre-infection samples were considered necessary. Contracting CD4+ clones were located mainly in the CM and EM memory subsets, whereas CD8+ clones were found to be enriched in EMRA. Some responding clones were detected in pre-infection memory, which suggested that pre-existing cross-reactive memory T cells had joined the SARS-CoV-2 response. Balanced CD4/CD8 phenotypes were observed for clones contracting from day 15 to 85, whereas a bias towards CD4+ was observed for a second wave of clones expanding from day 15 to 37.

The sequencing machine was an Illumina NovaSeq 6000. TCRalpha and TCRbeta cDNA libraries were constructed by 5'RACE with constant-segment primers, with sample barcodes and unique molecular identifiers being introduced. RNA was extracted from every sample with Trizol reagent. Amplification of the libraries took two PCR steps, and the second step added a second sample barcode plus Illumina TruSeq adapters. Libraries were sequenced on an Illumina NovaSeq with 2 x 150 bp paired-end reads. Per the original workflow: Demultiplexing of reads and collapsing into UMI-guided consensus sequences were performed with migec v1.2.7. Using mixcr v2.1.11, UMI consensuses were aligned to TRA and TRB V and J templates and then assembled into clonotypes. Clonotypes were classified as expanded or contracted when called significant by both edgeR and NoisET, with noise models trained on biological replicates. edgeR calls used a false discovery rate-adjusted p below 0.01 and a log2 fold-change threshold of 1. PCA with hierarchical clustering of max-normalized trajectories of the 1000 most abundant clonotypes was used as exploratory dynamics analysis. The CD4 or CD8 phenotype of responding clones was assigned using the separately sequenced CD4+ and CD8+ repertoires. TCRdb reprocessed the public reads (quality trimming at Q25 with fastp, clone calling with MiXCR) and kept in-frame beta chains. Each CDR3 protein gets just one entry, which takes the most common genes and DNA from the rows behind it. The V and J calls and clone size are TCRdb's, not the authors'. For this sample there are more than 25,000 distinct CDR3 sequences; 16% appear just once. Roughly 1.3% of the sample belongs to the ten largest clones.

This clonotype occurred many times. The clone's antigen remains unknown. Qualities for individual bases were not recorded, and no much larger clone is one base off. Ficoll-Paque density gradient centrifugation was the method used to isolate PBMCs. V and J are trimmed by 3 bases and 0 bases, and the gene matches miss 6 bases of the junction. The CDR3, cysteine through phenylalanine, is 17 amino acids long. The kept DNA is CDR3 alone, 51 bases in frame from the first base. The specimen sequenced was PBMCs or a T cell subset sorted from them (not recorded which). The clonotype originates from an adult who had mild COVID-19 (a few samples of this study predate the infection). The sample titles of this study are shuffled in the database, so cell type and time point are left out. The rearrangement joined TRBV12-3 or TRBV12-4 to TRBJ2-3, and 10 junctional nucleotides match TRBD2. CDR3 sequence: CASSFSASGGSTDTQYF. The DNA sequence is TGTGCCAGCAGTTTCTCGGCTAGCGGGGGTAGCACAGATACGCAGTATTTT.